This T cell receptor beta chain was documented in a study of response to subunit inactivated influenza vaccine. Study-wide findings and caveats: The study's authors posited that every seasonal influenza vaccination enlists few new T cells.

MiXCR was run by TCRdb on the RT-PCR reads, yielding one entry per CDR3 protein. Of over 750,000 distinct CDR3 sequences in the sample, 21% were seen once. As to this clonotype: Its antigen is as yet unknown.

The CDR3 has 13 residues. Germline V gives CDR1 SQVTM, CDR2 ANQGSEA. V was pared by 4 bases and J by 10 bases, with 14 bases between. The rearrangement uses TRBV29-1 and TRBJ1-6; D possibly corresponds to TRBD1 (5 bases). Sample: PBMCs from blood, taken 4 to 6 days after vaccination. The TCR originated in a man between 45 and 60 years old who received an inactivated influenza vaccine. The CDR3 region has the DNA TGCAGCGTTGGGGTCAGGGCAGGCTCACCCCTCCACTTT. Its translation is CSVGVRAGSPLHF.